This T cell receptor beta chain was observed in a study of blood T cell repertoires in COVID-19. Germline CDR1 reads SEHNR; CDR2 reads FQNEAQ (reference sequence). The V end lost 5 bases, the J end lost 1 base, and 12 bases lay between the germline ends. The CDR3 loop spans 14 amino acids. Sequencing was performed with immunoSEQ multiplex PCR; in TCRdb, only in-frame clones are kept and a portion is missing. The table has about 180,000 clones, more than 80% seen once. Cohort allocation depended upon clinical history that participants reported. The receptor was isolated from a man aged 40-49 years who had recovered from COVID-19. What was sequenced was PBMCs or T cells enriched from blood (not recorded which). This rearrangement joins TRBV7-9 to TRBJ2-7; a possible D gene is TRBD1 (5 bases). This chain's CDR3 is CASSPPGQSYEQYF. The CDR3 DNA sequence: TGTGCCAGCAGCCCACCAGGGCAGTCCTACGAGCAGTACTTC.